Listed below are T cell receptor beta chains from one sample, sequenced in a study of graft-versus-host responses after intestinal transplantation. Produced via immunoSEQ multiplex PCR; TCRdb's table is partial and in-frame only. There are tens of thousands of clones in the sample; about 88% occur only once, and approximately 0.28% lies in the top ten. These receptors have no identified antigens. The source was unstimulated CD4+ T cells sorted from spleen or lymph node cells, collected before transplant. These receptors were collected from a human donor who was the organ donor for an intestinal transplant. The CDR3 runs from the conserved cysteine through the conserved F or W. The D gene is left open where the match is weak. Size tells how often a clone was seen (once, few, many) or the class of an expanded clone, and some rows leave it out.

>TRBJ2-2|TRBV4-3|NA|once
CASSQGSRFTGELFF
TGCGCCAGCAGCCAGGGTTCTAGATTCACCGGGGAGCTGTTTTTT
>TRBJ2-3|TRBV27|NA|NA
CASSPLDWESTDTQYF
TGTGCCAGCAGTCCCTTGGACTGGGAAAGCACAGATACGCAGTATTTT
>TRBJ2-7|TRBV11-3|NA|few
CASSRPYGETYEQYF
TGTGCCAGCAGCCGCCCGTACGGGGAGACCTACGAGCAGTACTTC
>TRBJ2-4|TRBV18|TRBD2|NA
CASSLLSTSGRDIQYF
TGTGCCAGCTCACTCCTCTCGACTAGCGGGAGGGACATTCAGTACTTC
>TRBJ2-3|TRBV30|NA|once
CAWSVGGTADTQYF
TGTGCCTGGAGTGTTGGCGGGACAGCAGATACGCAGTATTTT
>TRBJ2-1|TRBV11-3|TRBD2|NA
CASSPTTSGGGEQFF
TGTGCCAGCAGCCCGACTACTAGCGGGGGGGGTGAGCAGTTCTTC
>TRBJ2-7|TRBV19|TRBD2|NA
CASSVLLAGVFEQYF
TGTGCCAGTAGTGTCCTACTAGCGGGAGTTTTCGAGCAGTACTTC
>TRBJ2-5|TRBV15|TRBD2|NA
CATSRPKRDAVDETQYF
TGTGCCACCAGCAGACCGAAGCGGGACGCCGTTGATGAGACCCAGTACTTC
>TRBJ2-1|TRBV7-3|NA|NA
CASSGSFSSYNEQFF
TGTGCCAGCAGCGGTAGCTTCAGCTCCTACAATGAGCAGTTCTTC
>TRBJ1-1|TRBV10-3|NA|once
CASRLQGGTEAFF
TGTGCCTCGAGGCTGCAGGGAGGTACTGAAGCTTTCTTT
>TRBJ2-7|TRBV20-1|TRBD1|NA
CSVRGREQYF
TGCAGTGTAAGGGGGCGGGAGCAGTACTTC
>TRBJ2-1|TRBV7-9|NA|NA
CASSLHRVISYNEQFF
TGTGCCAGCAGTCTCCACAGGGTCATCTCCTACAATGAGCAGTTCTTC
>TRBJ2-7|TRBV5-5|NA|NA
CASSLGAKIEVQYF
TGTGCCAGCAGCTTGGGAGCAAAAATAGAGGTGCAGTACTTC
>TRBJ2-1|TRBV7-2|NA|NA
CASSLLNEQFF
TGTGCCAGCAGCTTACTCAATGAGCAGTTCTTC
>TRBJ2-1|TRBV19|TRBD2|NA
CASTTGSGLAARSYNEQFF
TGTGCCAGTACGACGGGGAGCGGACTAGCGGCGCGCTCCTACAATGAGCAGTTCTTC
>TRBJ2-5|TRBV5-1|TRBD1|NA
CASSLFYRGQETQYF
TGCGCCAGCAGCTTGTTTTACAGGGGCCAAGAGACCCAGTACTTC
>TRBJ2-2|TRBV11-1|NA|once
CASSYNPQANTGELFF
TGTGCCAGCAGCTACAACCCACAGGCGAACACCGGGGAGCTGTTTTTT
>TRBJ2-3|TRBV7-2|NA|NA
CASTPQGRGDTQYF
TGTGCCAGCACCCCACAGGGGCGGGGAGATACGCAGTATTTT
>TRBJ2-5|TRBV9|NA|once
CASSGVYAGQETQYF
TGTGCCAGCAGCGGGGTTTACGCGGGGCAAGAGACCCAGTACTTC
>TRBJ2-3|TRBV7-3|NA|NA
CASSLAGSDTQYF
TGTGCCAGCAGCTTAGCGGGGTCAGATACGCAGTATTTT
>TRBJ2-1|TRBV19|NA|NA
CASSIPGDPQFF
TGTGCCAGTAGTATTCCGGGGGACCCGCAGTTCTTC
>TRBJ2-2|TRBV27|TRBD1|NA
CASSVGQVNTGELFF
TGTGCCAGCAGTGTGGGACAGGTGAACACCGGGGAGCTGTTTTTT
>TRBJ2-7|TRBV2|NA|NA
CASSEILVSEQYF
TGTGCCAGCAGTGAAATATTGGTCAGCGAGCAGTACTTC
>TRBJ1-3|TRBV28|NA|NA
CASSQADPIQADF
TGTGCCAGCAGCCAGGCCGATCCTATCCAGGCAGATTTT
>TRBJ2-6|TRBV5-6|TRBD1|NA
CASSIPGTGVVLTF
TGTGCCAGCAGTATCCCGGGGACAGGGGTCGTCCTGACTTTC
>TRBJ2-2|TRBV5-4|NA|NA
CASSPKNRADTGELFF
TGTGCCAGCAGCCCCAAGAACAGGGCTGACACCGGGGAGCTGTTTTTT
>TRBJ2-4|TRBV4-2|TRBD1|few
CASSHSTGRDIQYF
TGTGCCAGCAGCCACTCGACAGGGAGAGACATTCAGTACTTC
>TRBJ2-7|TRBV7-2|NA|once
CASSLVSRGGNEQYF
TGTGCCAGCAGCTTAGTATCCAGGGGTGGAAACGAGCAGTACTTC
>TRBJ1-3|TRBV30|NA|once
CAWSLGNTIYF
TGTGCCTGGAGTCTGGGAAACACCATATATTTT
>TRBJ1-1|TRBV13|NA|NA
CASSYHRVNEAFF
TGTGCCAGCAGCTATCACAGGGTTAATGAAGCTTTCTTT
>TRBJ2-1|TRBV7-2|NA|NA
CASHGSESSYNEQFF
TGTGCCAGCCACGGAAGCGAGAGCTCCTACAATGAGCAGTTCTTC
>TRBJ1-2|TRBV29-1|NA|NA
CSVDLRGLDRGYTF
TGCAGCGTTGACCTACGAGGTCTAGACCGGGGCTACACCTTC
>TRBJ2-7|TRBV6-1|TRBD1|NA
CASSADRSSYEQYF
TGTGCCAGCAGTGCGGACAGGAGCTCCTACGAGCAGTACTTC
>TRBJ2-1|TRBV11-3|NA|NA
CASSSGTNYNEQFF
TGTGCCAGCAGCTCCGGGACAAATTACAATGAGCAGTTCTTC
>TRBJ1-1|TRBV6-5|TRBD1|NA
CASSPDRDHPEAFF
TGTGCCAGCAGTCCGGACAGGGACCATCCTGAAGCTTTCTTT
>TRBJ2-1|TRBV4-1|TRBD2|NA
CASSPGLAGSSEQFF
TGCGCCAGCAGCCCTGGACTAGCGGGGAGTAGTGAGCAGTTCTTC
>TRBJ2-2|TRBV29-1|NA|NA
CSVVARLTGELFF
TGCAGCGTTGTCGCCAGACTCACCGGGGAGCTGTTTTTT
>TRBJ2-5|TRBV4-3|TRBD2|NA
CASSQDPSGGPVYF
TGCGCCAGCAGCCAAGATCCTAGCGGGGGCCCAGTGTACTTC
>TRBJ2-2|TRBV19|TRBD2|once
CASKTNQRGANTGELFF
TGTGCCAGTAAAACCAATCAGCGGGGCGCGAACACCGGGGAGCTGTTTTTT
>TRBJ1-2|TRBV4-3|NA|few
CASSQEGGDSYYGYTF
TGCGCCAGCAGCCAAGAGGGAGGGGACTCCTACTATGGCTACACCTTC
>TRBJ2-5|TRBV5-1|TRBD1|NA
CASSSGTEQETQYF
TGCGCCAGCAGTTCCGGGACAGAACAAGAGACCCAGTACTTC
>TRBJ2-7|TRBV7-9|TRBD1|NA
CASRSDRGHKYEQYF
TGTGCCAGCAGATCCGACAGGGGGCATAAGTACGAGCAGTACTTC
>TRBJ2-3|TRBV7-6|TRBD1|NA
CASSIRPATGVEGDTQYF
TGTGCCAGCAGCATACGGCCCGCGACAGGGGTCGAAGGGGATACGCAGTATTTT
>TRBJ2-7|TRBV6-6|NA|NA
CASRERSTGQYEQYF
TGTGCCAGCAGAGAAAGATCGACAGGACAATACGAGCAGTACTTC
>TRBJ2-1|TRBV5-4|TRBD2|NA
CASSLNSQRGSYNEQFF
TGTGCCAGCAGCTTGAATTCTCAGCGGGGTTCCTACAATGAGCAGTTCTTC
>TRBJ2-3|TRBV29-1|TRBD2|NA
CSHIGLVGTDTQYF
TGCAGCCATATCGGACTAGTCGGTACAGATACGCAGTATTTT
>TRBJ2-7|TRBV4-3|TRBD2|NA
CASSPPGPAGDYIYEQYF
TGCGCCAGCAGCCCGCCGGGGCCAGCGGGAGATTATATATACGAGCAGTACTTC
>TRBJ2-3|TRBV6-1|NA|NA
CASSEFDKTDTQYF
TGTGCCAGCAGTGAATTCGACAAGACAGATACGCAGTATTTT
>TRBJ2-1|TRBV11-1|NA|NA
CASSRKWAPANEQFF
TGTGCCAGCAGCCGTAAGTGGGCCCCGGCCAATGAGCAGTTCTTC
>TRBJ2-1|TRBV7-3|NA|NA
CASSSLPNNEQFF
TGTGCCAGCAGCTCACTCCCTAACAATGAGCAGTTCTTC
>TRBJ2-1|TRBV2|TRBD1|NA
CASSEGETGIIDEQFF
TGTGCCAGCAGTGAAGGGGAGACAGGGATTATCGATGAGCAGTTCTTC
>TRBJ2-1|TRBV15|TRBD2|NA
CATLGTSGISEQFF
TGTGCCACCCTGGGAACTAGCGGGATCAGCGAGCAGTTCTTC